Listed here are 17 T cell receptor beta chains from one sample, sequenced in a study of cytomegalovirus exposure and HLA in healthy donors. The PCR was carried out with 60 Vbeta primers and 13 Jbeta primers. This table comes from immunoSEQ multiplex PCR, and its TCRdb copy is limited to in-frame clones, with some not included. The sample lists some 90,000 clones; about four fifths were seen once. The sample was PBMCs. All receptors come from a man over 45 in good health and CMV-seronegative.

J is TRBJ2-7 and V is TRBV6-5; TRBD2 matches at 7 bases. CDR1 is MNHEY and CDR2 is SVGAGI in the germline V gene. This CDR3 has 15 residues. The junction had 11 bases not matched to a gene; V was cut back by 4 bases and J by 5 bases. CDR3 in DNA: TGTGCCAGCAGTTTCACCCCCCCGACTAGCAACGAGCAGTACTTC. This encodes CASSFTPPTSNEQYF.

This chain connects TRBV28 to TRBJ2-2; D is possibly TRBD1 (7 bases). This CDR3 is built from 14 residues. The germline V and J ends were trimmed by 3 bases and 7 bases, with 12 bases remaining between them. CDR1 is MDHEN and CDR2 is SYDVKM in the germline V gene. CDR3 region: CASSFQGGVGELFF. As DNA, the CDR3 is TGTGCCAGCAGTTTTCAGGGGGGAGTCGGGGAGCTGTTTTTT.

CDR3 amino acids: CASSQGGLAGDYEQYF. The CDR3 DNA is TGTGCCAGCAGCCAAGGTGGACTAGCGGGAGACTACGAGCAGTACTTC. The chain carries TRBV4-2 and TRBJ2-7; 13 bases are a match to TRBD2. Germline V CDR1 and CDR2: LGHNA, YNFKEQ. This CDR3 has 16 residues. V lost 1 base, J lost 3 bases, and 3 bases stayed unmatched.

This clone has just a few counts. V gene TRBV5-6 combines with J gene TRBJ1-4; 7 bases fit TRBD1. V dropped 3 bases and J dropped 8; count of bases not matched to a gene: 10. The CDR3 runs to 15 residues. The germline V gene encodes CDR1 SGHDT and CDR2 YYEEEE. CDR3 in amino acids: CASSSRQGGGEKLFF. The CDR3 region has the DNA TGTGCCAGCAGCTCGAGACAGGGCGGAGGGGAAAAACTGTTTTTT.

The chain employs TRBV7-2 and TRBJ1-4, with D perhaps TRBD1 (5 bases). CDR3 length: 15 residues. Trimming removed 8 bases from V and 1 base from J, with 14 bases in between. CDR1 is SGHTA and CDR2 is FQGNSA in the germline V gene. This CDR3 is CASGGQPLTNEKLFF. The DNA of the CDR3 is TGTGCCAGCGGCGGACAACCGTTAACTAATGAAAAACTGTTTTTT.

This clone occurred a few times. The rearrangement links TRBV4-1 to TRBJ1-3; D is uncertain. Germline V lookup: CDR1 MGHRA, CDR2 YSYEKL. The length of the CDR3 is 15 residues. V lost 0 bases to trimming and J lost 4 bases, with 10 bases between them. The CDR3 DNA is TGCGCCAGCAGCCAAGACTATTCCTTCGGAAACACCATATATTTT. This encodes CASSQDYSFGNTIYF.

The chain carries TRBV5-1 and TRBJ1-2; TRBD1 agrees at 8 bases. Germline CDR1 SGHRS, CDR2 YFSETQ. There are 13 residues in the CDR3. V shed 2 bases and J 6 bases; nucleotides not matched to a gene: 3. The CDR3 coding sequence is TGCGCCAGCAGCTTAAGACAGGGGAATGGCTACACCTTC. It codes for CASSLRQGNGYTF.

The V gene is TRBV7-8, the J gene TRBJ2-3, with TRBD1 identical over 8 bases. Per the germline V gene, CDR1 is SGHVS and CDR2 is FQNEAQ. V shed 1 base and J 0 bases; nucleotides not matched to a gene: 6. The CDR3 is 17 amino acids. The CDR3 spells CASSLGDRHPSTDTQYF. The CDR3 DNA reads as TGTGCCAGCAGCTTAGGGGACAGGCATCCTAGCACAGATACGCAGTATTTT.

This chain joins TRBV28 and TRBJ2-2, with D tentatively TRBD2 (5 bases). The CDR3 totals 14 residues. Germline CDR1 is MDHEN and CDR2 is SYDVKM. Trimming stripped 5 bases from V and 5 bases from J, with 12 bases between. The CDR3 protein is CASSPTTRTGELFF. In nucleotides, the CDR3 is TGTGCCAGCAGTCCCACCACTAGGACCGGGGAGCTGTTTTTT.

The rearrangement joins TRBV19 to TRBJ2-1; D is possibly TRBD1 (6 bases). The CDR3 spans 11 residues. Germline V lookup: CDR1 LNHDA, CDR2 SQIVND (reference sequence). V shed 4 bases and J shed 12 bases, with 10 bases lying between them. This chain's CDR3 is CASSSTGSQFF. CDR3 DNA sequence: TGTGCCAGTAGTAGTACAGGGTCGCAGTTCTTC.

The chain uses TRBV1 and TRBJ2-7; whether TRBD2, the table's D call, matches the DNA was not checked. TRBV1 is an annotated pseudogene. This CDR3 region has 18 residues. Here the CDR3 reads CTSSQEIVFLAGAYEQYF. The CDR3 DNA reads as TGCACCAGCAGCCAAGAAATAGTTTTTCTAGCGGGAGCCTACGAGCAGTACTTC.

This rearrangement joins TRBV6-5 to TRBJ1-2, with 9 bases aligning to TRBD1. Germline CDR1 MNHEY, CDR2 SVGAGI. The CDR3 contains 16 residues. Trimming removed 0 bases from V and 6 bases from J; junction bases left unmatched: 8. The CDR3, as DNA: TGTGCCAGCAGTTACTCGGAGGGACAGGGCGAGGATGGCTACACCTTC. Its translation is CASSYSEGQGEDGYTF.

The chain uses TRBV5-1 and TRBJ2-1; 10 nucleotides agree with TRBD2. V lost 4 bases to trimming and J lost 5 bases; unmatched junction nucleotides: 9. CDR1 and CDR2 from the germline V gene are SGHRS and YFSETQ. CDR3 length: 16 residues. CDR3 loop: CASSRRLAGANNEQFF. CDR3 DNA sequence: TGCGCCAGCAGCCGACGGCTAGCGGGAGCTAACAATGAGCAGTTCTTC.

The genes are TRBV13 and TRBJ2-2, with D perhaps matching TRBD2 (5 bases). The CDR3 totals 15 residues. V shed 5 bases and J shed 4 bases, with 14 bases lying between them. Germline V gene data show CDR1 as PRHDT and CDR2 as FYEKMQ (reference sequence). CDR3 DNA: TGTGCCAGCAGCCCGGACCGCGAGGGCACCGGGGAGCTGTTTTTT. It encodes CASSPDREGTGELFF.

CDR3 sequence reads: CASSLGSGEAFF. CDR3 nucleotide sequence: TGTGCCAGCAGCTTGGGTTCGGGGGAAGCTTTCTTT. This chain joins TRBV7-2 and TRBJ1-1; D not resolved. Per the germline V gene, CDR1 is SGHTA and CDR2 is FQGNSA. The CDR3 covers 12 residues. V was clipped by 3 bases and J by 8 bases, with 10 bases between them. Combining the CDR3 with reference TRBV7-2 and TRBJ1-1 gives the whole variable domain GAGVSQSPSNKVTEKGKDVELRCDPISGHTALYWYRQSLGQGLEFLIYFQGNSAPDKSGLPSDRFSAERTGGSVSTLTIQRTQQEDSAVYLCASSLGSGEAFFGQGTRLTVV.

CDR3 sequence: CASSLYLDQETQYF. CDR3 DNA: TGTGCCAGCAGCTTGTACCTAGACCAAGAGACCCAGTACTTC. The chain links TRBV5-6 to TRBJ2-5; D is unresolved. Trimming stripped 1 base from V and 0 bases from J, with 7 bases between. The CDR3 extends over 14 amino acids. Germline lookup yields CDR1 SGHDT and CDR2 YYEEEE.

This clone was counted between two and nine times. The chain uses TRBV7-3 and TRBJ2-6; the match to TRBD1 covers 7 bases. This CDR3 has 19 residues. Germline values: CDR1 SGHTA, CDR2 FQGTGA. V was pared by 4 bases and J by 4 bases, with 16 bases of the junction left unmatched. CDR3 DNA sequence: TGTGCCAGCAGCTCCCTTGGGAGCGACAGGGCCTCCGGGGCCAACGTCCTGACTTTC. Translating it yields CASSSLGSDRASGANVLTF.